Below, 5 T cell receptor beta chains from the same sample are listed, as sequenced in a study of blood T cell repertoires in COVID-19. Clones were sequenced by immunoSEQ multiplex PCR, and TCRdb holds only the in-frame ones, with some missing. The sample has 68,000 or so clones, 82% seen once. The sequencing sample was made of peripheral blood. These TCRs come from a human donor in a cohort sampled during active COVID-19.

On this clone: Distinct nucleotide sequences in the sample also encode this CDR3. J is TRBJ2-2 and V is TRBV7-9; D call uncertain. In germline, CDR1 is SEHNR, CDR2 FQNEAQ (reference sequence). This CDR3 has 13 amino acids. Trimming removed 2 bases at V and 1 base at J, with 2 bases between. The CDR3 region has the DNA TGTGCCAGCAGCTTACTGAACACCGGGGAGCTGTTTTTT. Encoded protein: CASSLLNTGELFF.

The CDR3 reads CASSLVGGTSDTQYF. For the CDR3, the DNA is TGCGCCAGCAGCTTGGTGGGGGGAACTTCGGATACGCAGTATTTT. V usage is TRBV5-1 and J usage is TRBJ2-3; TRBD2 might be the D (6 bases). Germline CDR1 SGHRS, CDR2 YFSETQ. V was pared by 0 bases and J by 6 bases, with 14 bases between. This CDR3 spans 15 amino acids.

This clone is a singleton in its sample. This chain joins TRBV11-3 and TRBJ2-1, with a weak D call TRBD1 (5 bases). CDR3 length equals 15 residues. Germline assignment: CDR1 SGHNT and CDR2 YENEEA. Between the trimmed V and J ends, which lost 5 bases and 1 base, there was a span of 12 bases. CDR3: CASSPRARSYNEQFF. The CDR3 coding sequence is TGTGCCAGCAGCCCCAGGGCCAGGTCCTACAATGAGCAGTTCTTC.

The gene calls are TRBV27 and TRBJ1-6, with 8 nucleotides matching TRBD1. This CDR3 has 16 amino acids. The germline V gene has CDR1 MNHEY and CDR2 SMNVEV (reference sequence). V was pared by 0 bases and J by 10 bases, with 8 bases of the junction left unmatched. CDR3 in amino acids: CASSLSMTGTGSPLHF. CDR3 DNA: TGTGCCAGCAGTTTATCGATGACGGGGACAGGCTCACCCCTCCACTTT.

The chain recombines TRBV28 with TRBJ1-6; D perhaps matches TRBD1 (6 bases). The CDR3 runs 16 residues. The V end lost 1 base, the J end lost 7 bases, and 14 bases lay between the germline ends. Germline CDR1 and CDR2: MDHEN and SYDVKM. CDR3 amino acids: CASSLSNRVRNSPLHF. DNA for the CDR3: TGTGCCAGCAGTTTATCGAACAGGGTACGGAATTCACCCCTCCACTTT.